The 10 T cell receptor beta chains reported below all come from one sample, sequenced in a study of neoadjuvant nivolumab and ipilimumab in lung cancer. Some clones are missing from TCRdb's copy, which holds only in-frame ones; the method was immunoSEQ multiplex PCR. The repertoire has 2,500 to 3,000 clones, more than 70% of them found once; the top ten carry about 2.4%. The sequenced sample was tumor tissue, obtained before neoadjuvant nivolumab, alone or with ipilimumab. These receptors were collected from an adult with non-small cell lung cancer.

This chain connects TRBV10-1 to TRBJ2-3; TRBD1 matches at 11 bases. This CDR3 region has 14 residues. V trimming: 5 bases; J trimming: 4 bases; junction bases outside the gene matches: 2. Germline CDR1 WNHNN, CDR2 SYGVQD (reference sequence). CDR3 nucleotides: TGCGCCAGCAGTCGGGACAGGGGGGCAGATACGCAGTATTTT. Its translation is CASSRDRGADTQYF.

Here the CDR3 reads CASSVSSSYEQYF. The DNA of the CDR3 is TGTGCCAGCAGCGTAAGTTCCTCCTACGAGCAGTACTTC. The J gene is TRBJ2-7, the V gene TRBV9; D gene ambiguous. Per germline, CDR1 SGDLS and CDR2 YYNGEE. The CDR3 covers 13 residues. The V gene lost 1 base and the J gene lost 0 bases, with 5 bases spanning the gap. The full variable domain, in which reference TRBV9 and TRBJ2-7 provide the parts outside the CDR3, is DSGVTQTPKHLITATGQRVTLRCSPRSGDLSVYWYQQSLDQGLQFLIQYYNGEERAKGNILERFSAQQFPDLHSELNLSSLELGDSALYFCASSVSSSYEQYFGPGTRLTVT.

This clone was found once. The rearrangement uses TRBV5-1 and TRBJ2-7; D uncertain. V lost 5 bases to trimming and J lost 3 bases, with 15 bases between them. CDR1 SGHRS and CDR2 YFSETQ come from the germline V gene. The CDR3 runs 14 residues. The DNA for the CDR3 is TGCGCCAGCAGAACGGACCCTGGCAGCTACGAGCAGTACTTC. It is translated as CASRTDPGSYEQYF.

CDR3 DNA: TGTGCCACCAGCAGAGGAACCGACAGGGGTGATGAGCAGTTCTTC. It encodes CATSRGTDRGDEQFF. The rearrangement joins TRBV15 to TRBJ2-1; 8 bases fit TRBD1. Losses at the gene ends were 1 base for V and 8 bases for J; bases not matched to a gene: 7. The CDR3 runs to 15 residues. CDR1 is LNHNV, CDR2 YYDKDF, per germline (reference sequence).

This chain joins TRBV19 and TRBJ1-1; TRBD1 is a possible D gene (5 bases). V was shortened by 3 bases and J by 0 bases, with 11 bases between the two germline ends. From germline, CDR1 is LNHDA and CDR2 SQIVND (reference sequence). This CDR3 is 15 amino acids long. The DNA for the CDR3 is TGTGCCAGTAGTATGGATCCAGGGATGAACACTGAAGCTTTCTTT. Translating it yields CASSMDPGMNTEAFF.

V gene TRBV28 combines with J gene TRBJ1-1; D remains ambiguous. CDR1 is MDHEN and CDR2 is SYDVKM in the germline V gene. V lost 3 bases to trimming and J lost 6 bases, with 8 bases between them. This CDR3 spans 12 amino acids. The chain's CDR3 is CASSFQKAEAFF. In DNA form, the CDR3 reads TGTGCCAGCAGTTTTCAGAAGGCTGAAGCTTTCTTT.

For this clone: Sequence at one end of the junction differs from germline and may be a read error. Within the sample, other DNA sequences also encode this same CDR3. The rearrangement joins TRBV5-1 to TRBJ2-7; 10 bases align to TRBD1. CDR3 length: 15 residues. From germline, CDR1 is SGHRS and CDR2 YFSETQ. The DNA of the CDR3 is TGCGCCAGCAGGGGGTTCCGGGACAGGGGTTACGAACAGTACTTC. This encodes CASRGFRDRGYEQYF.

The gene calls are TRBV7-3 and TRBJ1-1; D possibly corresponds to TRBD1 (6 bases). Trimming took off 5 bases at V and 5 bases at J, with 18 bases between the two ends. This CDR3 comprises 15 residues. Germline V lookup: CDR1 SGHTA, CDR2 FQGTGA. CDR3 bases: TGTGCCAGCAGCCCCCTGGGGGGCACAGGGACTGAAGCTTTCTTT. Protein product: CASSPLGGTGTEAFF.

The V call is TRBV9, the J call TRBJ2-1; maybe TRBD2 (6 bases). The CDR3 is 16 amino acids. CDR1 is SGDLS, CDR2 YYNGEE, per germline. Deletions cut 0 bases from V and 0 bases from J, with 10 bases between. The CDR3 sequence is CASSVDPGDSYNEQFF. The CDR3 nucleotides read TGTGCCAGCAGCGTAGATCCGGGAGACTCCTACAATGAGCAGTTCTTC.

The rearrangement links TRBV7-6 to TRBJ1-1; no definite D call. V was pared by 6 bases and J by 3 bases, with 14 bases between. The V gene's germline CDR1 is SGHVS and CDR2 FNYEAQ. CDR3 length: 14 amino acids. The CDR3 DNA follows: TGTGCCAGCAGTCTCATCCTCGGGGACACTGAAGCTTTCTTT. As protein: CASSLILGDTEAFF.